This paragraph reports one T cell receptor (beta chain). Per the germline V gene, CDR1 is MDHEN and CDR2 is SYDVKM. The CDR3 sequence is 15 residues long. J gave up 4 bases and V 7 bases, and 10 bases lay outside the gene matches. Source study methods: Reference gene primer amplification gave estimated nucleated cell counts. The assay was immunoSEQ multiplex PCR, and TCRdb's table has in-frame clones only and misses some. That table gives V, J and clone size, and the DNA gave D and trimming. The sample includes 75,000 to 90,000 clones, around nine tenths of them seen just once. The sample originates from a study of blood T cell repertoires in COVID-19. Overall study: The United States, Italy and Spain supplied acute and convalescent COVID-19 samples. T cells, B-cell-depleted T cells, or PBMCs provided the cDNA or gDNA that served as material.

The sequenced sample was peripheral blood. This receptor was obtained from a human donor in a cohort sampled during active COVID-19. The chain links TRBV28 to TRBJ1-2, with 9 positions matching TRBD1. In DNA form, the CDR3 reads TGTGCCAGCAAAGAAGGGGGACAGGGACCCTATGGCTACACCTTC. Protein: CASKEGGQGPYGYTF.